These T cell receptor beta chains were read from a single sample in a study of CD8+ T cells in alopecia areata. Data came from immunoSEQ multiplex PCR; TCRdb stores just in-frame clones and leaves some out. This sample has 60,000 to 85,000 clones, with about 30% found just once. Sequences were derived from CD8+ T cells sorted from blood, sampled at week 4, from a patient treated with tofacitinib. Receptor source: a human donor with alopecia areata. Each CDR3 is given with its conserved first and last residue. The D gene is left open where the match is weak. Clone sizes are given selectively: once, few, many, or a class where the clone is expanded.

v_call	j_call	clone_size	d_call	cdr3_nt	cdr3_aa
TRBV27	TRBJ2-5	once	.	TGTGCCAGCAGTTTCCAAGAGACCCAGTACTTC	CASSFQETQYF
TRBV25-1	TRBJ2-7	.	.	TGTGCCAGCCCTTGGAGAGGCTACGAGCAGTACTTC	CASPWRGYEQYF
TRBV29-1	TRBJ2-7	few	TRBD1	TGCAGCGTTGAGGCCCGGGACAGCGCCTACGAGCAGTACTTC	CSVEARDSAYEQYF
TRBV5-4	TRBJ2-7	.	.	TGTGCCAGCAGCATCGGGGGATACGAGCAGTACTTC	CASSIGGYEQYF
TRBV7-9	TRBJ2-1	.	TRBD2	TGTGCCAGCAGTCTTCCTAATGGCGGGAGTAGCTTTGCCTACAATGAGCAGTTCTTC	CASSLPNGGSSFAYNEQFF
TRBV4-3	TRBJ2-1	few	.	TGCGCCAGCAGCCATCGTCAAGGAGGGCAGTTCTTC	CASSHRQGGQFF
TRBV27	TRBJ2-6	many	.	TGTGCCAGCAGTTTCCTGAGTTACTCTGGGGCCAACGTCCTGACTTTC	CASSFLSYSGANVLTF
TRBV9	TRBJ2-2	few	.	TGTGCCAGCAGCCTCGCGCAGGTGTCGGGGGCGGGATCGGGGGAGCTGTTTTTT	CASSLAQVSGAGSGELFF
TRBV30	TRBJ1-2	few	.	TGTGCCTGGAGTGGCGGGGGTTGGGGCTACACCTTC	CAWSGGGWGYTF
TRBV7-9	TRBJ2-7	.	.	TGTGCCAGCACGTCCGGGACCTACGAGCAGTACTTC	CASTSGTYEQYF
TRBV7-8	TRBJ2-7	.	.	TGTGCCAGCAGCTTAGCAGCCCATACCGGATCCTACGAGCAGTACTTC	CASSLAAHTGSYEQYF
TRBV6-1	TRBJ1-2	many	.	TGTGCCACCCTCTGGGGTAACTATGGCTACACCTTC	CATLWGNYGYTF
TRBV29-1	TRBJ1-1	.	.	TGCAGCGCCCCAGTACTGGGGAACACTGAAGCTTTCTTT	CSAPVLGNTEAFF
TRBV7-9	TRBJ1-2	.	.	TGTGCCAGCAGCTTGGACCTCTATGGCTACACCTTC	CASSLDLYGYTF
TRBV30	TRBJ2-2	.	.	TGTGCCTGGAGTCATGGGGCCGGGGAGCTGTTTTTT	CAWSHGAGELFF
TRBV27	TRBJ1-5	.	.	TGTGCCAGCAGTTTATCCAGCGGCGGGCTTCGGCCCCAGCATTTT	CASSLSSGGLRPQHF
TRBV6-1	TRBJ1-5	.	.	TGTGCCAGCAGTGTAGGGACGGGAAATCAGCCCCAGCATTTT	CASSVGTGNQPQHF
TRBV27	TRBJ2-5	.	TRBD2	TGTGCCAGCAGTTTAGCCGGTTATCTAGCGGGAGAACAGACCCAGTACTTC	CASSLAGYLAGEQTQYF
TRBV9	TRBJ2-1	.	TRBD1	TGTGCCAGCAGCGTAGAGGGTAGACAGGGATTGGATGAGCAGTTCTTC	CASSVEGRQGLDEQFF
TRBV4-1	TRBJ1-5	.	.	TGCGCCAGCAGCCCCAAGGCCATTACAGGGCCCCAGCCCCAGCATTTT	CASSPKAITGPQPQHF
TRBV7-9	TRBJ1-1	once	.	TGTGCCGGAGGTCGCGGGAACACTGAAGCTTTCTTT	CAGGRGNTEAFF
TRBV7-9	TRBJ2-5	few	.	TGTGCCAGCAGCTCAACACGGGAGACCCAGTACTTC	CASSSTRETQYF
TRBV5-1	TRBJ1-1	few	.	TGCGCCAGCAGCTCCCTAAGTGGGGTGGGAGACACTGAAGCTTTCTTT	CASSSLSGVGDTEAFF
TRBV29-1	TRBJ1-1	.	.	TGCAGCGTTGAAAGGGAGGGTCCCACTGAAGCTTTCTTT	CSVEREGPTEAFF
TRBV29-1	TRBJ2-1	.	TRBD2	TGCAGCGGGGATCGGAGCGGGAGGGTCGGTGAGCAGTTCTTC	CSGDRSGRVGEQFF
TRBV11-2	TRBJ2-7	.	.	TGTGCCAGCAGCTTAGCTCATACTGTCCTCTACGAGCAGTACTTC	CASSLAHTVLYEQYF
TRBV6-5	TRBJ2-2	many	.	TGTGCCAGCAGTTACCCGAACACCGGGGAGCTGTTTTTT	CASSYPNTGELFF
TRBV30	TRBJ2-7	few	TRBD2	TGTGCCTGGAGTGTATTAGGTAGCGGGAGTTTCACCTACGAGCAGTACTTC	CAWSVLGSGSFTYEQYF
TRBV29-1	TRBJ1-1	few	.	TGCAGCGTTGACAGGGGAAGGAGCACTGAAGCTTTCTTT	CSVDRGRSTEAFF
TRBV10-2	TRBJ2-1	few	.	TGCGCCAGCAGTGAGTATGAGCAGTTCTTC	CASSEYEQFF
TRBV29-1	TRBJ2-3	.	.	TGCAGCGCCGTGGAAGGGGGGGATACGCAGTATTTT	CSAVEGGDTQYF
TRBV19	TRBJ2-7	many	TRBD2	TGTGCCAGTGGACTAGCGGGTGCGTACGAGCAGTACTTC	CASGLAGAYEQYF
TRBV27	TRBJ2-3	.	.	TGTGCCAGCAGTTTAGGGGGCCCGGATACGCAGTATTTT	CASSLGGPDTQYF
TRBV7-9	TRBJ2-1	few	.	TGTGCCAGCAGCTCACTATCGGTGAACAATGAGCAGTTCTTC	CASSSLSVNNEQFF
TRBV30	TRBJ2-1	.	TRBD1	TGTGCCTGGAGTGTACGGTGGGACAGGGTACTCTTC	CAWSVRWDRVLF
TRBV9	TRBJ2-5	once	TRBD1	TGTGCCAGTGGTGGGACAGATCAAGAGACCCAGTACTTC	CASGGTDQETQYF
TRBV20-1	TRBJ2-5	few	.	TGCAGTGCCCCGCTAAGGGGAACCCAGTACTTC	CSAPLRGTQYF
TRBV7-9	TRBJ2-1	.	TRBD1	TGTGCCAGCAGCGAATTAACTGGGACAGGTAGCTCCTACAATGAGCAGTTCTTC	CASSELTGTGSSYNEQFF
TRBV30	TRBJ2-7	.	TRBD1	TGTGCCTGGGGGACAGAGGGCTCCTACGAGCAGTACTTC	CAWGTEGSYEQYF
TRBV29-1	TRBJ2-7	.	.	TGCAGCATTTACCAGAGCTACGAGCAGTACTTC	CSIYQSYEQYF
TRBV4-3	TRBJ2-7	many	.	TGCGCCAGCAGCCAAAGTACGCAGGACGAGCAGTACTTC	CASSQSTQDEQYF
TRBV27	TRBJ1-2	once	.	TGTGCCAGCAGACCCTCAAGAACTTCTAACTATGGCTACACCTTC	CASRPSRTSNYGYTF
TRBV5-8	TRBJ2-7	.	.	TGTGCCAGCAGCTCTGAAAGGGGTGGCGAGCAGTACTTC	CASSSERGGEQYF
TRBV4-1	TRBJ2-7	.	TRBD1	TGCGCCAGCAGCCGAGGGGGACAGCGACCCTACGAGCAGTACTTC	CASSRGGQRPYEQYF
TRBV29-1	TRBJ2-5	.	TRBD2	TGCAGCGTTGAAGCCCGCCCGACTAGCGGGAGATTCCAAGAGACCCAGTACTTC	CSVEARPTSGRFQETQYF
TRBV5-1	TRBJ1-1	few	.	TGCGCCAGCAGCTTTGACCGGGACACACAGAACACTGAAGCTTTCTTT	CASSFDRDTQNTEAFF
TRBV29-1	TRBJ1-1	.	.	TGCAGCGTCCAGCTGAGCGCGGGGACTGAAGCTTTCTTT	CSVQLSAGTEAFF